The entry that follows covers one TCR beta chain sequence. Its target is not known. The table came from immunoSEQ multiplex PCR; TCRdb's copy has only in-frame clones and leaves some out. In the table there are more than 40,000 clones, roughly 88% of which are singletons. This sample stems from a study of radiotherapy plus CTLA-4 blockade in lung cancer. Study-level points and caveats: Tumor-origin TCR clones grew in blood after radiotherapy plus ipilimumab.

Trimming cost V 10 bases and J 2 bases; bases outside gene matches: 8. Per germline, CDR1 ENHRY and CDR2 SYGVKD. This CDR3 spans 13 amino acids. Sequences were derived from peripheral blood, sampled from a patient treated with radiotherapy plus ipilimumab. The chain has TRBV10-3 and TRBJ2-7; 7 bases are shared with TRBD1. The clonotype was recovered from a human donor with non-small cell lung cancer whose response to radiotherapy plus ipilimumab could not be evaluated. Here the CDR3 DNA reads TGTGCCACCGTGGACAGGTACACCTACGAGCAGTACTTC. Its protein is CATVDRYTYEQYF.